This TCR beta chain stems from a study of cytomegalovirus exposure and HLA in healthy donors. PCR involved 60 Vbeta and 13 Jbeta primers. Only in-frame clones appear in the TCRdb table, and some are missing; sequencing was by immunoSEQ multiplex PCR. This sample has around 88,000 clones, with about 74% found just once. This CDR3 is 14 amino acids long. Germline values: CDR1 MNHEY, CDR2 SVGAGI. V was clipped by 4 bases and J by 6 bases, with 13 bases between them. What was sequenced was PBMCs. The J gene is TRBJ1-5, the V gene TRBV6-5; D is uncertain. This clonotype originated in a male donor in good health and CMV-seronegative. CDR3 loop: CASSLKRAGQPQHF. In nucleotides, the CDR3 is TGTGCCAGCAGTTTAAAGAGGGCGGGTCAGCCCCAGCATTTT.